A single sample gave rise to the 18 T cell receptor beta chains below, sequenced in a study of OX40 agonist ivuxolimab in advanced cancers. Measured with immunoSEQ multiplex PCR; TCRdb has only the in-frame clones, and not every one. The sample includes some 41,000 clones, around nine tenths of them seen just once. Sequenced here: CD4+ or CD8+ T cells sorted from blood, sampled in a trial of the OX40 agonist ivuxolimab. The origin of the receptors is an adult with an advanced solid tumor such as melanoma, head and neck, liver or kidney cancer.

Only a few counts were recorded for this clone. This sequence joins TRBV6-5 and TRBJ1-2; 7 bases agree with TRBD1. The CDR3 has 11 amino acids. V lost 10 bases, J lost 7 bases, and 6 bases stayed unmatched. From germline, CDR1 is MNHEY and CDR2 SVGAGI. This CDR3 is CAIQGKRGYTF. DNA of the CDR3: TGTGCCATACAGGGGAAACGTGGCTACACCTTC.

The chain has TRBV2 and TRBJ2-4; 8 bases match TRBD1. Per germline, CDR1 SNHLY and CDR2 FYNNEI. Trimming removed 1 base from V and 7 bases from J; junction bases left unmatched: 6. CDR3 size: 15 residues. The CDR3 DNA sequence: TGTGCCAGCAGTGAAGTGCAGGGGGCTGTGAACATTCAGTACTTC. It encodes CASSEVQGAVNIQYF.

The chain joins TRBV6-1 to TRBJ2-7; 10 bases fit TRBD2. After removal of 6 bases from V and 5 bases from J, the junction contained 7 bases not matched to a gene. The CDR3 contains 14 residues. CDR1 is MNHNS, CDR2 SASEGT, per germline. The CDR3 sequence: CASRTGTSDHEQYF. The CDR3 region has the DNA TGTGCCAGCAGGACCGGGACTAGCGACCACGAGCAGTACTTC.

This clone appeared once. V is TRBV7-8 and J is TRBJ2-7; 7 bases agree with TRBD2. The CDR3 covers 16 residues. The junction had 12 bases not matched to a gene; V was cut back by 5 bases and J by 2 bases. Germline CDR1 SGHVS, CDR2 FQNEAQ. CDR3 nucleotide sequence: TGTGCCAGCAGCGGAGGCTCGGGGGGAGTGACCTACGAGCAGTACTTC. It translates to CASSGGSGGVTYEQYF.

The chain carries TRBV20-1 and TRBJ2-7; D not certain. Germline V gene data show CDR1 as DFQATT and CDR2 as SNEGSKA (reference sequence). This CDR3 is built from 11 residues. V shed 3 bases and J shed 3 bases, with 6 bases lying between them. The CDR3 sequence: CSASDNYEQYF. CDR3 DNA sequence: TGCAGTGCTAGTGACAACTACGAGCAGTACTTC.

V is TRBV20-1 and J is TRBJ2-7, with D maybe TRBD2 (5 bases). Trimming cost V 3 bases and J 3 bases, with 6 bases left between them. This CDR3 has 11 amino acids. Germline assignment: CDR1 DFQATT and CDR2 SNEGSKA (reference sequence). The CDR3 reads CSASRDYEQYF. The CDR3 nucleotides are TGCAGTGCTAGTCGGGACTACGAGCAGTACTTC.

The chain's CDR3 is CASSFLAGGQETQYF. The CDR3 bases are TGCGCCAGCAGCTTCCTAGCGGGAGGGCAAGAGACCCAGTACTTC. This chain uses TRBV5-1 with TRBJ2-5; TRBD2 aligns across 12 bases. Losses at the gene ends were 2 bases for V and 2 bases for J; bases not matched to a gene: 1. The CDR3 has 15 residues. The germline gives CDR1 SGHRS, CDR2 YFSETQ.

This chain connects TRBV6-4 to TRBJ2-7; possible D gene TRBD1, 6 bases. Germline CDR1 and CDR2: MRHNA and SNTAGT. Deletions cut 6 bases from V and 3 bases from J, with 12 bases between. This CDR3 is 13 amino acids long. The chain's CDR3 is CASRPQDSYEQYF. The DNA for the CDR3 is TGTGCCAGCAGACCTCAGGACAGCTACGAGCAGTACTTC.

The rearrangement links TRBV5-4 to TRBJ2-2, with D uncertain. Germline assignment: CDR1 SGHNT and CDR2 YYREEE (reference sequence). Trimming removed 6 bases from V and 6 bases from J, with 15 bases in between. The CDR3 is 14 residues long. DNA for the CDR3: TGTGCCAGCACTAACGTGGACGCGGCCGGGGAGCTGTTTTTT. Encoded protein: CASTNVDAAGELFF.

The V and J genes are TRBV30 and TRBJ1-1; D is undetermined. CDR1 and CDR2 from the germline V gene are GTSNPN and SVGIG (reference sequence). Trimming took off 2 bases at V and 5 bases at J, with 12 bases between the two ends. The CDR3 runs 13 residues. CDR3 amino acids: CAWSSQVGTEAFF. The CDR3 DNA sequence: TGTGCCTGGAGTAGTCAGGTGGGGACTGAAGCTTTCTTT.

This sequence joins TRBV11-2 and TRBJ1-1; TRBD1 is a possible D gene (5 bases). Germline CDR1 reads SGHAT; CDR2 reads FQNNGV. Trimming left V 3 bases short and J 1 base short, with 6 bases between. There are 13 residues in the CDR3. The CDR3 nucleotides are TGTGCCAGCAGCTTTGACAGGAACACTGAAGCTTTCTTT. It encodes CASSFDRNTEAFF. Together with reference TRBV11-2 and TRBJ1-1, the CDR3 gives the full variable domain: EAGVAQSPRYKIIEKRQSVAFWCNPISGHATLYWYQQILGQGPKLLIQFQNNGVVDDSQLPKDRFSAERLKGVDSTLKIQPAKLEDSAVYLCASSFDRNTEAFFGQGTRLTVV.

The chain recombines TRBV15 with TRBJ2-7; D possibly matches TRBD1 or TRBD2 (6 bases each). V lost 1 base and J lost 2, with 12 bases in between. Germline values: CDR1 LNHNV, CDR2 YYDKDF (reference sequence). CDR3 length: 15 residues. The CDR3 DNA sequence: TGTGCCACCAGCAGAGGAAGGGGGGCAGCCTACGAGCAGTACTTC. Encoded protein: CATSRGRGAAYEQYF.

The gene calls are TRBV9 and TRBJ2-3; the D is unclear. The CDR3 runs to 15 residues. V lost 0 bases and J 0 bases, leaving 8 bases between the germline ends. The germline gives CDR1 SGDLS, CDR2 YYNGEE. The CDR3 reads CASSVGVTSTDTQYF. CDR3 coding DNA: TGTGCCAGCAGCGTAGGGGTTACTAGCACAGATACGCAGTATTTT.

This rearrangement joins TRBV5-4 to TRBJ2-5; TRBD2 agrees at 11 bases. This CDR3 is 16 amino acids long. Germline CDR1 reads SGHNT; CDR2 reads YYREEE (reference sequence). Trimming removed 3 bases from V and 5 bases from J; junction bases left unmatched: 9. CDR3 residues: CASSSYQSSGGETQYF. The CDR3 nucleotides read TGTGCCAGCAGCTCATACCAATCTAGCGGGGGGGAGACCCAGTACTTC.

CDR3 sequence reads: CASRRLADTQYF. CDR3 DNA sequence: TGTGCCAGCAGAAGACTAGCCGATACGCAGTATTTT. This rearrangement joins TRBV2 to TRBJ2-3; 7 positions match TRBD2. Trimming took 6 bases from V and 6 from J; bases not matched to a gene: 3. Germline CDR1 and CDR2: SNHLY and FYNNEI. The CDR3 loop spans 12 amino acids.

The chain couples TRBV11-3 to TRBJ2-7, with 7 bases matching TRBD2. The J segment lost 8 bases and the V segment lost 5 bases, leaving 6 bases of the junction unmatched. This CDR3 contains 12 residues. CDR1 is SGHNT, CDR2 YENEEA, per germline. The DNA of the CDR3 is TGTGCCAGCAGCCTCGGACTAGAGAAGCAGTACTTC. It encodes CASSLGLEKQYF.

This clone was observed a handful of times. This chain connects TRBV5-1 to TRBJ2-7; no clear D. CDR1 is SGHRS and CDR2 is YFSETQ in the germline V gene. This CDR3 is 12 amino acids long. Trimming removed 3 bases from V and 7 bases from J, with 11 bases in between. The CDR3, as DNA: TGCGCCAGCAGCTCATCATGGCGAGAGCAGTACTTC. Its protein is CASSSSWREQYF.

The chain couples TRBV25-1 to TRBJ1-1; D remains ambiguous. Germline assignment: CDR1 MGHDK and CDR2 SYGVNS. V was trimmed by 8 bases and J by 4 bases, leaving 20 bases between them. The CDR3 runs 15 residues. The CDR3 DNA reads as TGTGCCAGCTCTAAAAGTTGGGGTTCTCGCACTGAAGCTTTCTTT. This codes for CASSKSWGSRTEAFF.